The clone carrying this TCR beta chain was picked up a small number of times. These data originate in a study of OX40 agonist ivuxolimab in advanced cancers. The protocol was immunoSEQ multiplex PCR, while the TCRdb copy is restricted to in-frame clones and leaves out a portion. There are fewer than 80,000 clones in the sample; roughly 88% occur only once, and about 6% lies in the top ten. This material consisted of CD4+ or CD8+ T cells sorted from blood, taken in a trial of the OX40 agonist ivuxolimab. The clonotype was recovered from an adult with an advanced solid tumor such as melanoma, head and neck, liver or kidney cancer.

The CDR3 here is CASSYPISSYNEQFF. CDR3 DNA sequence: TGTGCCAGCAGTTACCCTATTAGCTCCTACAATGAGCAGTTCTTC. The rearrangement uses TRBV6-6 and TRBJ2-1; D remains ambiguous. The V gene's germline CDR1 is MNHNY and CDR2 SVGAGI (reference sequence). The CDR3 runs to 15 residues. Trimming removed 2 bases from V and 0 bases from J, with 8 bases in between.